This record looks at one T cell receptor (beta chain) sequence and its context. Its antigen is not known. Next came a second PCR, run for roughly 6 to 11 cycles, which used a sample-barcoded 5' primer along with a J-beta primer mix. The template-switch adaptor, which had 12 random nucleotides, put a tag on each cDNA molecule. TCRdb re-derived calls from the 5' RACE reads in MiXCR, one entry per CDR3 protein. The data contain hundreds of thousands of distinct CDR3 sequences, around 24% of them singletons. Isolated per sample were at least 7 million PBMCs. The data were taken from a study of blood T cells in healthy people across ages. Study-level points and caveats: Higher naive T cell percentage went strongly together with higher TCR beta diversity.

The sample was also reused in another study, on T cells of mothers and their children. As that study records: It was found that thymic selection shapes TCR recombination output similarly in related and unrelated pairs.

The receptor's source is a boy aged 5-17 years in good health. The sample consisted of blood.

CDR3 DNA sequence: TGTGCCAGCAGCACACACCAAAGAAGGAGACTTACGGCGGAAGAGACCCAGTACTTC. This codes for CASSTHQRRRLTAEETQYF. The chain links TRBV21-1 to TRBJ2-5. TRBV21-1 is a pseudogene. The CDR3 contains 19 residues.